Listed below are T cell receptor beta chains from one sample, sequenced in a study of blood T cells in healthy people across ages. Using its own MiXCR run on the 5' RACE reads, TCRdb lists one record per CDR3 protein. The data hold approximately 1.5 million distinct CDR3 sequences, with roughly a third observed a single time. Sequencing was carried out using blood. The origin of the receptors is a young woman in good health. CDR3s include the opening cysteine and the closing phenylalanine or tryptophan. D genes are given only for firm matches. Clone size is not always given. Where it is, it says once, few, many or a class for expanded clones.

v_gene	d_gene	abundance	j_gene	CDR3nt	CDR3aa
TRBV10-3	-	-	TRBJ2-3	TGTGCCATCAGGCTAGCGGATACGCAGTATTTT	CAIRLADTQYF
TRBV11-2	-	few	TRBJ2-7	TGTGCCAGCAGCCCCTTTGGCCCCTACGAGCAGTACTTC	CASSPFGPYEQYF
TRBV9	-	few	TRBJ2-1	TGTGCCAGCAGCGCCCGACACTGGAGTTACAATGAGCAGTTCTTC	CASSARHWSYNEQFF
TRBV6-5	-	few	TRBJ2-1	TGTGCCAGCAGTTACCGAATGACAGGATTGCGAATAGTTAGGTTCTTC	CASSYRMTGLRIVRFF
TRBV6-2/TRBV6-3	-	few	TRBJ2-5	TGTGCCAGCAGTTTCGGGCTACGGGAGACCCAGTACTTC	CASSFGLRETQYF
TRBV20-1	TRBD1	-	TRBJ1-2	TGCAGTGCCGGAAGTAGACAGGGCACCTACTATGGCTACACCTTC	CSAGSRQGTYYGYTF
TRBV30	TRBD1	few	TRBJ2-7	TGTGCCTGGAGTCGGGGGACAGGGAGCTACGAGCAGTACTTC	CAWSRGTGSYEQYF
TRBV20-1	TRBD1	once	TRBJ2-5	TGCAGTGCTAGTGACAGGGCTTGGGAGACCCAGTACTTC	CSASDRAWETQYF
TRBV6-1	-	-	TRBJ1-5	TGTGCCAGCAGTGAAGGTTATGGGGGCAATCAGCCCCAGCATTTT	CASSEGYGGNQPQHF
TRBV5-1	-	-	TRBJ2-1	TGCGCCAGCAGCTTGATAGTGGGCTATGAGCAGTTCTTC	CASSLIVGYEQFF
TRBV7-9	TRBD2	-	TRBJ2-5	TGTGCCAGCAGCCCCCTGACTAGCGGGAGGGCCAAAGGGACCCAGTACTTC	CASSPLTSGRAKGTQYF
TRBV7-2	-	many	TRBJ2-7	TGTGCCAGCAGCTTAGCGGGGGGTTCCTACGAGCAGTACTTC	CASSLAGGSYEQYF
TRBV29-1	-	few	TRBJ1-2	TGCAGCGTTGAAGAGGACCGGGACTATGGCTACACCTTC	CSVEEDRDYGYTF
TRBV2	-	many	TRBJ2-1	TGTGCCAGCAAGGTGGCGCCCAGCTCCTACAATGAGCAGTTCTTC	CASKVAPSSYNEQFF
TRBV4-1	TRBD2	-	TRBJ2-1	TGCGCCAGCAGCCTTCCCCCGGGACTAGCACCATACAATGAGCAGTTCTTC	CASSLPPGLAPYNEQFF
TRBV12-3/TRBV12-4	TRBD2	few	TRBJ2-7	TGTGCCAGCAGCCCAGGACTAGCGCGCAGCTCCTACGAGCAGTACTTC	CASSPGLARSSYEQYF
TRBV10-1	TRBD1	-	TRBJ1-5	TGCGCCAGCAGTGAGGGGACAGGAGATCAGCCCCAGCATTTT	CASSEGTGDQPQHF
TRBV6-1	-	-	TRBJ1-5	TGTGCCAGCAGTGCGGGGCGGGGTTCGGGGTCCCAGCATTTT	CASSAGRGSGSQHF
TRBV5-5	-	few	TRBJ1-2	TGTGCCAGCAGCTTGGCCGCGTCCTCGGCGGCGGGGGTCTATGGCTACACCTTC	CASSLAASSAAGVYGYTF
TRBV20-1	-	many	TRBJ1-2	TGCAGTGCCCCCATGCAACAAAACTATGGCTACACCTTC	CSAPMQQNYGYTF
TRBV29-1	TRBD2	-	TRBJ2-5	TGCAACGTTGATGAGCGGGGGGACCAAGAGACCCAGTACTTC	CNVDERGDQETQYF
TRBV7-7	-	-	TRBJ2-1	TGTGCCAGCAGCTTCCGGGACTTTGAGCAGTTCTTC	CASSFRDFEQFF
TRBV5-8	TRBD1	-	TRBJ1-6	TGTGCCAGCAGCTCCACCGGGACAGCCAATTCACCCCTCCACTTT	CASSSTGTANSPLHF
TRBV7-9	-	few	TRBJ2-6	TGTGCCAGCAGCGCGGATCAGGGTGGATGGTCTGGGGCCAACGTCCTGACTTTC	CASSADQGGWSGANVLTF
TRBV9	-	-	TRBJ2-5	TGTGCCAGCAGCGTCTCCCCCTTACGGAGAGGAGAGACCCAGTACTTC	CASSVSPLRRGETQYF
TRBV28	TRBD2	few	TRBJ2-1	TGTGCCATCTGGGGACTAGCTAAAAACAATGAGCAGTTCTTC	CAIWGLAKNNEQFF
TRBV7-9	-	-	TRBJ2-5	TGTGCCAGCAGTTCTAAGACGTCGTGGGAGACCCAGTACTTC	CASSSKTSWETQYF
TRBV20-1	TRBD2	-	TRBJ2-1	TGCAGTGCTAGTGGTTCTAGCGGGAGACTCTACAATGAGCAGTTCTTC	CSASGSSGRLYNEQFF
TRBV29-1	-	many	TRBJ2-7	TGCAGCGGTGGTTCGGGGACTGATACCTACGAGCAGTACTTC	CSGGSGTDTYEQYF
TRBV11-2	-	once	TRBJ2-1	TGTGCCAGCAAGTCCCTCAGGGAAGGTTGGAATGAGCGGTTCTTC	CASKSLREGWNERFF
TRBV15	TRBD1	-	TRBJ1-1	TGTGCCACCAGCAGACAGAGGACAGGGGGAAGGACTGAAGCTTTCTTT	CATSRQRTGGRTEAFF
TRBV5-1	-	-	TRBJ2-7	TGCGCCAGCAGCTTGCCTGTAGGAACCTACGAGCAGTACTTC	CASSLPVGTYEQYF
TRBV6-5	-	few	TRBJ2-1	TGTGCCAGCAAAGGTGCCGTGGGGTCGGTTGGCACACAGTTCTTC	CASKGAVGSVGTQFF
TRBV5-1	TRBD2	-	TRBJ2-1	TGCGCCAGCCGTTCCGGGACTACCTACAATGAGCAGTTCTTC	CASRSGTTYNEQFF
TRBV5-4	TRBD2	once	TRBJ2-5	TGTGCCAGCAGCCAATATGCGGGGGATCAAGAGACCCAGTACTTC	CASSQYAGDQETQYF
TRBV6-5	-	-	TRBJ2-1	TGTGCCAGTTGTAGGGTGATGGGAGGCAATGAGCAGTTCTTC	CASCRVMGGNEQFF
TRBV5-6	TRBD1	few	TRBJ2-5	TGTGCCAGCAGCTTGGGTTACAGGGGATTAACGGAGACCCAGTACTTC	CASSLGYRGLTETQYF
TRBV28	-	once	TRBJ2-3	TGTGCCAGCAGCCAGGCGGTAGCCGATTATACGCAGTATTTT	CASSQAVADYTQYF
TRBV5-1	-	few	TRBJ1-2	TGCGCCAGCAGTTTGCTGGGGGGCTTGAATCATGGCTACACCTTC	CASSLLGGLNHGYTF
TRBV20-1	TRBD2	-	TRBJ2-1	TGCAGTGCTAGGCGACCCGGGAGGGCGCGAAATGAGCAGTTCTTC	CSARRPGRARNEQFF
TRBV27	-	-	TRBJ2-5	TGTGCCAGCAGTTTAGGGTCAGGGGGGGAAGAGACCCAGTACTTC	CASSLGSGGEETQYF
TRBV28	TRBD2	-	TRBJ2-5	TGTGCCAGCAGTTCGTTCGTAGCGGGAGAAAGAGAGACCCAGTACTTC	CASSSFVAGERETQYF
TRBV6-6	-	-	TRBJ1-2	TGTGCCAGCAGTTTACAGTTCTCTAACTATGGCTACACCTTC	CASSLQFSNYGYTF
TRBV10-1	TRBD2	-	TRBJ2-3	TGCGCCAGCACCGTGGGACCCGTGGGGACTAGCGGGAGAGATACGCAGTATTTT	CASTVGPVGTSGRDTQYF
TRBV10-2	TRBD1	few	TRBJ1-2	TGCGCCAGCAAGGGGGACAGGGTCTATGGCTACACCTTC	CASKGDRVYGYTF
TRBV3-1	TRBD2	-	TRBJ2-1	TGTGCCAGCAGCCACCTCCCGAGGGGGACTAGCGCCGGGATGACAGTGGAGCAGTTCTTC	CASSHLPRGTSAGMTVEQFF
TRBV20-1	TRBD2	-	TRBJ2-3	TGCAGTGCTAGAGTCCAACCACGGGGGGGCCCGACAGATACGCAGTATTTT	CSARVQPRGGPTDTQYF
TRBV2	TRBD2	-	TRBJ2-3	TGTGCCAGCAGTGAAACAGCGGCGGGAGGGCCTTGGGATACGCAGTATTTT	CASSETAAGGPWDTQYF
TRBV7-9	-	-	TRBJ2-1	TGTGCCAGCGATGGCCGAGATGAGCAGTTCTTC	CASDGRDEQFF
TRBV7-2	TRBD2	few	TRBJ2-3	TGTGCCAGCAGCTTTTCGAGCGGGGCCCAACTCCGCACAGATACGCAGTATTTT	CASSFSSGAQLRTDTQYF
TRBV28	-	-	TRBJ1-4	TGTGCCAGCAGTCCTCAGCCTGCAACTAATGAAAAACTGTTTTTT	CASSPQPATNEKLFF
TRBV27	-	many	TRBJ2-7	TGTGCCAACAACTACGAGCAGTACTTC	CANNYEQYF
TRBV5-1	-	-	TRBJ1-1	TGCGCCAGCAGCTTGAATCGGGGGAGCGGGACTGAAGCTTTCTTT	CASSLNRGSGTEAFF
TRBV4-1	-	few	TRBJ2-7	TGCGCCAGCAGCCAAGTTCCGGATGTCGGGACCTACGAGCAGTACTTC	CASSQVPDVGTYEQYF
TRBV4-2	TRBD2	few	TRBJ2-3	TGTGCCAGCAGCCAAGATCCCCAGCGGGGGGAAGCTGTAGATACGCAGTATTTT	CASSQDPQRGEAVDTQYF
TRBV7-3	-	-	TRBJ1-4	TGTGCCAGCAGCTCTACCGATCCTGGGACTAATGAAAAACTGTTTTTT	CASSSTDPGTNEKLFF
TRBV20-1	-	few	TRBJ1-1	TGCAGTGCTAGCCCCAGTGGGAGCCGTTTGAACACTGAAGCTTTCTTT	CSASPSGSRLNTEAFF